Below are 5 T cell receptor beta chains sequenced from a single sample in a study of T cell changes during pregnancy in multiple sclerosis. Clones were sequenced by immunoSEQ multiplex PCR, and TCRdb holds only the in-frame ones, with some missing. The sample includes around 75,000 clones, 89% of them seen just once. Sequenced here: peripheral blood, sampled in the first trimester of pregnancy. The receptor source for this set is a female donor in good health, enrolled as a control in a pregnancy study.

The V gene is TRBV4-1, the J gene TRBJ1-1; the D gene is possibly TRBD1 (5 bases). CDR1 MGHRA and CDR2 YSYEKL come from the germline V gene. V was trimmed by 4 bases and J by 3 bases, leaving 15 bases between them. The CDR3 totals 15 residues. The CDR3 region has the DNA TGCGCCAGCAGCCCCTGGTCGCAGGGCGACACTGAAGCTTTCTTT. Its translation: CASSPWSQGDTEAFF.

The rearrangement links TRBV5-1 to TRBJ2-3; D perhaps matches TRBD2 (7 bases). Germline V gene sequence: CDR1 SGHRS, CDR2 YFSETQ. The CDR3 sequence is 15 residues long. The V and J ends lost 1 base and 4 bases respectively, with 13 bases between them. CDR3: CASSLSGGRPDTQYF. CDR3 DNA: TGCGCCAGCAGCTTGTCCGGGGGGCGCCCAGATACGCAGTATTTT.

The V gene is TRBV7-2, the J gene TRBJ2-1; 13 bases match TRBD2. The CDR3 contains 17 residues. Trimming at V came to 5 bases and at J to 4 bases, leaving 8 bases not matched to a gene. From germline, CDR1 is SGHTA and CDR2 FQGNSA. The CDR3 sequence is CASSRTSGGELYNEQFF. The CDR3 DNA follows: TGTGCCAGCAGCCGTACTAGCGGGGGGGAACTTTACAATGAGCAGTTCTTC.

V is TRBV9 and J is TRBJ1-2; D is unresolved. The CDR3 has 15 residues. Looked up from germline, CDR1 is SGDLS and CDR2 is YYNGEE. V was shortened by 0 bases and J by 2 bases, with 11 bases between the two germline ends. The CDR3 DNA is TGTGCCAGCAGCGTAGTCCCCGACTCAAACTATGGCTACACCTTC. Residues: CASSVVPDSNYGYTF.

This clone was picked up one time. Different DNA sequences within this sample yield the same CDR3. V usage is TRBV6-6 and J usage is TRBJ2-5; weak D call: TRBD2 (6 bases). The V end lost 3 bases, the J end lost 2 bases, and 10 bases lay between the germline ends. Looked up from germline, CDR1 is MNHNY and CDR2 is SVGAGI (reference sequence). This CDR3 has 14 residues. CDR3 sequence (DNA): TGTGCCAGCAGTTATCTGCGGGGTCAAGAGACCCAGTACTTC. It yields the protein CASSYLRGQETQYF.